This T cell receptor (beta chain) came from a study of Ad26.COV2.S vaccination and SARS-CoV-2 variants. The overall study: Vaccine-arm donor from the placebo-controlled COV1001 Ad26.COV2.S trial. Study findings and constraints: Placebo recipients trailed vaccine recipients in spike-specific TCR breadth.

The sample holds one count of this clone. Its target is unknown. TCRdb's table, derived via immunoSEQ multiplex PCR, lists solely in-frame clones and lacks some. The data show approximately 450,000 clones, around 90% seen once. Treatment: 19 received Ad26.COV2.S at low or high dose, single or two shots; 5 received placebo; per-sample allocation not given. Material that was analyzed had been drawn on day 63 after the first vaccine or placebo injection. In Boston, an adult donor aged 18-55 years took part. This TCR derives from a person aged 18-60 years who received the Ad26.COV2.S COVID-19 vaccine or a placebo. The source was peripheral blood, collected in a trial of Ad26.COV2.S vaccine versus placebo.

In DNA form, the CDR3 reads TGTGCCTGGAGTACCCGAGGGACAGAAGTCTCCTACGAGCAGTACTTC. Protein sequence: CAWSTRGTEVSYEQYF. The chain employs TRBV30 and TRBJ2-7; 7 positions agree with TRBD1. This CDR3 is built from 16 residues. CDR1 is GTSNPN and CDR2 is SVGIG in the germline V gene (reference sequence). V shed 2 bases, J shed 0 bases, and the junction held 10 bases outside the gene matches.